The rows below give T cell receptor beta chains drawn from one sample of a study of CD8 T cells in ankylosing spondylitis. TCRdb ran MiXCR on the 5' RACE reads and lists one entry per CDR3 protein. This table has 500,000 to 550,000 distinct CDR3 sequences, about 13% appearing once. Input material: blood, either unsorted or a sorted T cell fraction (not recorded which). Receptors originate from a male donor with ankylosing spondylitis. Each CDR3 is given with its conserved first and last residue. The D gene is left open where the match is weak. Only part of the rows carry a size: once, few, many, or a class if the clone is expanded.

d_gene,j_gene,v_gene,abundance,CDR3nt,CDR3aa
TRBD2,TRBJ2-1,TRBV20-1,-,TGCAGCATAGCGGGCATCTCCTACAATGAGCAGTTCTTC,CSIAGISYNEQFF
TRBD2,TRBJ2-3,TRBV12-3/TRBV12-4,-,TGTGCCAGCATACCTGGGAGGGCCTACAGCACAGATACGCAGTATTTT,CASIPGRAYSTDTQYF
TRBD1,TRBJ1-1,TRBV6-1,-,TGTGCCAGCAGTGTAGACAGGGGAGGTGAAGCTTTCTTT,CASSVDRGGEAFF
TRBD2,TRBJ2-3,TRBV13,-,TGTGCCAGCAGCTCGCCGACCGGGACTAGCGGGATCCTGAGCACAGATACGCAGTATTTT,CASSSPTGTSGILSTDTQYF
-,TRBJ1-4,TRBV5-1,few,TGCGCCAGCAGCTCGCAGGGAAATGAAAAACTGTTTTTT,CASSSQGNEKLFF
-,TRBJ2-1,TRBV5-1,few,TGCGCCAGCAGCTGGAACTATGAGCAGTTCTTC,CASSWNYEQFF
-,TRBJ2-1,TRBV6-6,few,TGTGCCAGCAGTTACATTGGCGATGAGCAGTTCTTC,CASSYIGDEQFF
TRBD2,TRBJ2-3,TRBV6-1,many,TGTGCCAGCAGACCAAGCGGGAACACAGATACGCAGTATTTT,CASRPSGNTDTQYF
-,TRBJ1-1,TRBV29-1,few,TGCAGCGGAGGGGACGCCATGAACACTGAAGCTTTCTTT,CSGGDAMNTEAFF
-,TRBJ1-5,TRBV27,-,TGTGCCAGCAGTTTAAAGGGCCTGGGCAATCAGCCCCAGCATTTT,CASSLKGLGNQPQHF
TRBD2,TRBJ2-7,TRBV7-9,many,TGTGCCAGCAGCGCCGGACTAGCGGGAGGGTACGAGCAGTACTTC,CASSAGLAGGYEQYF
-,TRBJ1-1,TRBV12-3/TRBV12-4,many,TGTGCCAGCAGTCCCGGACCGCTGAACACTGAAGCTTTCTTT,CASSPGPLNTEAFF
-,TRBJ2-5,TRBV3-1,-,TGTGCCAGCAGCCCAAGTGTCTCCCTCCAAGAGACCCAGTACTTC,CASSPSVSLQETQYF
TRBD1,TRBJ1-2,TRBV12-3/TRBV12-4,few,TGTGCCAGCAGTTTACGACAGGGAATGGACTATGGCTACACCTTC,CASSLRQGMDYGYTF
TRBD2,TRBJ2-7,TRBV11-2,few,TGTGCCAGCAGTCGTCAGGCGGGGGGCTCCAACTACGAGCAGTACTTC,CASSRQAGGSNYEQYF
-,TRBJ1-6,TRBV10-3,-,TGTGCCATCACTTCCGGGGACGATTCACCCCTCCACTTT,CAITSGDDSPLHF
-,TRBJ2-3,TRBV3-1,many,TGTGCCAGCAGCCAACTCGGTGGTACGCAGTATTTT,CASSQLGGTQYF
-,TRBJ2-3,TRBV20-1,few,TGCAGCACCCGGGGTCGTACAGATACGCAGTATTTT,CSTRGRTDTQYF
-,TRBJ2-7,TRBV14,few,TGTGCCAGCAGCCCCCAGTGGCCCTACGAGCAGTACTTC,CASSPQWPYEQYF
TRBD2,TRBJ2-1,TRBV29-1,many,TGCAGCGCCGGGACTAGCGGGGGGAGCTCCTACAATGAGCAGTTCTTC,CSAGTSGGSSYNEQFF
-,TRBJ2-3,TRBV7-2,-,TGTGCCAGCAGCCCAAATTGGTTAAGCACAGATACGCAGTATTTT,CASSPNWLSTDTQYF
TRBD2,TRBJ2-1,TRBV20-1,few,TGCAGTGCTTGGGCTTCTGTAGCGGGAGGCTACAATGAGCAGTTCTTC,CSAWASVAGGYNEQFF